The TCR beta chain described here comes from a study of tumor-infiltrating lymphocytes in primary liver carcinoma. Study in general: Sequenced samples came back with roughly 3.5 to 7.5 million productive TCRbeta reads, and the counts looked alike across tissue types.

Synthesis of TCR beta cDNA was carried out from approximately 470 ng total RNA with a constant-region primer. Slightly modified ARM-PCR with three nested multiplex PCR rounds yielded TCR beta libraries. The first two PCR rounds used TRBV1-TRBV30 primers with a Cbeta primer, nine to eleven cycles each. TCRdb redid the calling of the multiplex PCR reads with MiXCR, one entry per CDR3 protein. This sample has around 210,000 distinct CDR3 sequences, with less than 75% found just once. Germline DNA was also extracted, while the blood RNA originated from unsorted whole blood. The authors collected approximately 4.2 milliliters of peripheral blood before surgery. Concerning this clonotype itself: As yet, its antigen is unknown.

Germline V lookup: CDR1 SEHNR, CDR2 FQNEAQ (reference sequence). The CDR3 totals 16 residues. V gave up 1 base and J gave up 0 bases, with 12 bases separating them. Regarding the study as a whole: Tumor top-250-clone fractions significantly exceeded those of blood (p = 0.039).

The sample consisted of peripheral blood. The sequence came from a woman aged 55-69 years with primary liver carcinoma and hepatitis B virus infection. The rearrangement links TRBV7-9 to TRBJ2-5; D unresolved. Here the CDR3 DNA reads TGTGCCAGCAGCTTAGATCCGGACGGATACCAAGAGACCCAGTACTTC. Residues: CASSLDPDGYQETQYF.